These T cell receptor beta chains were read from a single sample in a study of cytomegalovirus exposure and HLA in healthy donors. Measured with immunoSEQ multiplex PCR; TCRdb has only the in-frame clones, and not every one. This sample has tens of thousands of clones, with about 75% found just once. The sequenced material came from PBMCs. These receptors were obtained from a man between 60 and 75 years old in good health and CMV-seropositive. CDR3s include the opening cysteine and the closing phenylalanine or tryptophan. Fields, in order: clone size, J gene, V gene, D gene, CDR3 length, CDR3 DNA, CDR3 protein. A D gene is named only where the DNA matches it firmly. Clone size, where shown, is once, few, many, or a class for clones that have expanded.

.,TRBJ2-5,TRBV19,TRBD2,15,TGTGCCAGTAGCATTGAGACTAGCGGCAGGCGGGGAAAGTACTTC,CASSIETSGRRGKYF
.,TRBJ2-1,TRBV2,.,16,TGTGCCAGCAGTAAAGGGGGCGGGGGGACCTACAATGAGCAGTTCTTC,CASSKGGGGTYNEQFF
.,TRBJ2-7,TRBV19,.,14,TGTGCCAGTAGTATTACCCGAGCCGGGAGCCGTCTCTTCTTC,CASSITRAGSRLFF
.,TRBJ1-4,TRBV4-1,.,14,TGCGCCAGCAGCCAAGACAGGGGCAAAGAAAAACTGTTTTTT,CASSQDRGKEKLFF
few,TRBJ1-1,TRBV6-1,.,12,TGTGCCAGCACGGCAGGGGCGCTTGAAGCTTTCTTT,CASTAGALEAFF
.,TRBJ1-4,TRBV2,.,15,TGTGCCAGCAGTGTAGACAAGACAACTAATGAAAAACTGTTTTTT,CASSVDKTTNEKLFF
.,TRBJ1-2,TRBV7-2,TRBD1,15,TGTGCCAGCAGCCTGACGACAGGGGGCAACTATGGCTACACCTTC,CASSLTTGGNYGYTF
.,TRBJ1-1,TRBV15,.,13,TGTGCCACCAGTAAAGGCAGGGGAGATGAAGCTTTCTTT,CATSKGRGDEAFF
.,TRBJ2-7,TRBV7-2,.,14,TGTGCCAGCAGCTTTAATACCGGGTCTGGCGAGCAGTACTTC,CASSFNTGSGEQYF
.,TRBJ2-2,TRBV2,.,14,TGTGCCAGCAAGAAGGGAGGGAACACCGGGGAGCTGTTTTTT,CASKKGGNTGELFF
.,TRBJ2-1,TRBV7-9,TRBD2,15,TGTGCCAGCAGCTTAGCCGCGGGGGGGTTCAATGAGCAGTTCTTC,CASSLAAGGFNEQFF
.,TRBJ1-2,TRBV15,TRBD1,13,TGTGCCACCAGCAACGGACAGGGAGGCGGCTACACCTTC,CATSNGQGGGYTF
few,TRBJ2-3,TRBV19,.,14,TGTGCCAGTAGGGGGGACTTCAGCACAGATACGCAGTATTTT,CASRGDFSTDTQYF
.,TRBJ2-2,TRBV7-9,.,12,TGTGCCAGCAGCTCTCACACCGGGGAGCTGTTTTTT,CASSSHTGELFF
few,TRBJ2-2,TRBV11-2,.,14,TGTGCCAGCAAAGGGTGGACGGGGACCGGGGAGCTGTTTTTT,CASKGWTGTGELFF
.,TRBJ2-7,TRBV10-1,.,16,TGCGCCAGCAGTGAGCCCCGTGAGGGAGGAGGGGACGAGCAGTACTTC,CASSEPREGGGDEQYF
once,TRBJ2-1,TRBV25-1,TRBD1,13,TGTGCCAGCAGTTGGGACAGCCAAAATGAGCAGTTCTTC,CASSWDSQNEQFF
few,TRBJ2-1,TRBV21-1,.,16,TGTGCCAGCAGCAAAGAGGGACTAGAACGGGGCAATGAGCAGTTCTTC,CASSKEGLERGNEQFF
.,TRBJ1-1,TRBV5-1,TRBD1,14,TGCGCCAGCAGCCCCCAGGGGGCAAACACTGAAGCTTTCTTT,CASSPQGANTEAFF
.,TRBJ2-5,TRBV7-2,.,14,TGTGCCAGCAGCTCATCAGGGTACCAAGAGACCCAGTACTTC,CASSSSGYQETQYF
.,TRBJ2-5,TRBV14,TRBD1,16,TGTGCCAGCAGCCGCTTGGACAGGGGGAGCCAAGAGACCCAGTACTTC,CASSRLDRGSQETQYF
once,TRBJ2-1,TRBV25-1,TRBD2,14,TGTGCCACCTCCGGGAGCGGGAGATCGGATGAGCAGTTCTTC,CATSGSGRSDEQFF
few,TRBJ1-6,TRBV6-1,.,14,TGTGCCAGCAGTGAACGTGGAGGTTTTACACCCCTCCACTTT,CASSERGGFTPLHF
few,TRBJ1-3,TRBV4-3,.,12,TGCGCCAGTTTCCGCTCTGGAAACACCATATATTTT,CASFRSGNTIYF
.,TRBJ1-5,TRBV19,.,15,TGTGCCTCCCGACAGGCGTACTTTAGCAATCAGCCCCAGCATTTT,CASRQAYFSNQPQHF
.,TRBJ2-2,TRBV4-1,.,14,TGCGCCAGCAGCCAAAGAGGGTGGGCCGGGGAGCTGTTTTTT,CASSQRGWAGELFF
.,TRBJ1-2,TRBV5-8,TRBD1,13,TGTGCCAGCAGCGACAGGGTTGACTATGGCTACACCTTC,CASSDRVDYGYTF
once,TRBJ1-2,TRBV19,TRBD1,14,TGTGCCAGCGACAGGGGGCTATCTAACTATGGCTACACCTTC,CASDRGLSNYGYTF
.,TRBJ2-2,TRBV19,TRBD1,16,TGTGCCAGTAGTCCATGGACAGGGGGTTACACCGGGGAGCTGTTTTTT,CASSPWTGGYTGELFF
.,TRBJ2-1,TRBV6-5,.,11,TGTGCCAGCAGTCCCGGACAGTTGGAGTTCTTC,CASSPGQLEFF
.,TRBJ1-1,TRBV7-2,.,15,TGTGCCAGCAGCTACGATTGGGGCAGCGACACTGAAGCTTTCTTT,CASSYDWGSDTEAFF
.,TRBJ2-1,TRBV7-9,.,19,TGTGCCAGCAGCTCCAGTAAACGCATTACAGGGTTTCTGGGGAATGAGCAGTTCTTC,CASSSSKRITGFLGNEQFF
.,TRBJ2-3,TRBV2,.,15,TGTGCCAGCAGTTCTGTAGGGGGTGGGACAGATACGCAGTATTTT,CASSSVGGGTDTQYF
.,TRBJ2-7,TRBV29-1,.,11,TGCAGCGTTGCAGGGGCAGAGGAGCAGTACTTC,CSVAGAEEQYF
.,TRBJ2-7,TRBV6-6,.,14,TGTGCCAGCAGACCCACAGGGATTCCCTACGAGCAGTACTTC,CASRPTGIPYEQYF
.,TRBJ2-3,TRBV29-1,.,12,TGCAGCGCCAGAGGCGGGACAGATACGCAGTATTTT,CSARGGTDTQYF
few,TRBJ2-1,TRBV28,.,15,TGTGCCAGCAGTTTATTGGCCCTAGCTTACAATGAGCAGTTCTTC,CASSLLALAYNEQFF
.,TRBJ1-1,TRBV7-2,TRBD1,13,TGTGCCAGCAGCTCACAGGGGCGACACGAAGCTTTCTTT,CASSSQGRHEAFF
once,TRBJ1-1,TRBV27,.,14,TGTGCCAGCAGTTTGTGGGTTTCGGGCACTGAAGCTTTCTTT,CASSLWVSGTEAFF
.,TRBJ2-3,TRBV28,.,16,TGTGCCAGCAGTTTTGTAGTTTTCGGTCCCACAGATACGCAGTATTTT,CASSFVVFGPTDTQYF
.,TRBJ2-7,TRBV7-9,.,11,TGTTCCAGCAGCGGCAGCTACGAGCAGTACTTC,CSSSGSYEQYF